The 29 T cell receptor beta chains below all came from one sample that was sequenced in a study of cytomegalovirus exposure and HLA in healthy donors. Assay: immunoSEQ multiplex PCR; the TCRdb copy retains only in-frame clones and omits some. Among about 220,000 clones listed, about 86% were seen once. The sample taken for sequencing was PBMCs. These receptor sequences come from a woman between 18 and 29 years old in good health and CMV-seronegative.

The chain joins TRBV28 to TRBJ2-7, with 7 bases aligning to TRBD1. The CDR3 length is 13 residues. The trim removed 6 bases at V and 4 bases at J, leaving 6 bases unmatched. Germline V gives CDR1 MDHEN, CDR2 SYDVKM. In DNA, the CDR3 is TGTGCCAGCAGCCGGGACAGATCATACGAGCAGTACTTC. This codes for CASSRDRSYEQYF.

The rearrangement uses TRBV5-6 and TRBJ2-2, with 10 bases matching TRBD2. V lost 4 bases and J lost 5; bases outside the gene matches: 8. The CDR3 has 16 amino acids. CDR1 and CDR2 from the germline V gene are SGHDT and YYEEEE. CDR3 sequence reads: CASSPRLAGPTGELFF. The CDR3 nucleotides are TGTGCCAGCAGCCCTAGACTAGCGGGCCCGACCGGGGAGCTGTTTTTT.

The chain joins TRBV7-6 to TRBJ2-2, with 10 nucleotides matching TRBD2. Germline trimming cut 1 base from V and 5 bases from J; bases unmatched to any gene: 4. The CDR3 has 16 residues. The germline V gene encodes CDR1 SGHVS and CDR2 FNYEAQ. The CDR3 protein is CASSLDPSGGTGELFF. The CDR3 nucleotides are TGTGCCAGCAGCTTAGATCCTAGCGGGGGAACCGGGGAGCTGTTTTTT.

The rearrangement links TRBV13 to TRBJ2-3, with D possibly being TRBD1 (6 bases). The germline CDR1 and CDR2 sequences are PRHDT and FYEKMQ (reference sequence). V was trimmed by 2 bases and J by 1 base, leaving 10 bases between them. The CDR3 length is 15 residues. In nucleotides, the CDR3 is TGTGCCAGCAGCTTACGAGGGGGAGGCACAGATACGCAGTATTTT. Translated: CASSLRGGGTDTQYF.

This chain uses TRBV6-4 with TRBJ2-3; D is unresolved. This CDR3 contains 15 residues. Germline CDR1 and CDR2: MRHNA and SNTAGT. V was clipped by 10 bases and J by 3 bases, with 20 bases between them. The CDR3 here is CATAERSHETDTQYF. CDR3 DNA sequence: TGTGCCACCGCCGAGAGGTCGCACGAAACAGATACGCAGTATTTT.

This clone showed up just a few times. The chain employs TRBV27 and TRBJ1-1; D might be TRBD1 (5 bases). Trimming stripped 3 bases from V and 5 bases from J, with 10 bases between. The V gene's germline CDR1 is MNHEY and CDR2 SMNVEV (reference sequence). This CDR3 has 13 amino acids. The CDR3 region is CASSFGGGTEAFF. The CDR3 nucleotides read TGTGCCAGCAGTTTTGGGGGAGGGACTGAAGCTTTCTTT.

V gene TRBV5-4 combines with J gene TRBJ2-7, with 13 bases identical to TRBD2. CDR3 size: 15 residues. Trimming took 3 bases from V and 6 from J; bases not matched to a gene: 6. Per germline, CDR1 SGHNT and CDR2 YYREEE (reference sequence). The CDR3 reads CASSSTGTSGTEQYF. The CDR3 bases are TGTGCCAGCAGCTCAACCGGGACTAGCGGGACCGAGCAGTACTTC.

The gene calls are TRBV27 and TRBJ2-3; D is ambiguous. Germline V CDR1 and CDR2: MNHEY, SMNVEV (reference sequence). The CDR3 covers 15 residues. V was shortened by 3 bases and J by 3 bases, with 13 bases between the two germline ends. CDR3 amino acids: CASSLGTYGTDTQYF. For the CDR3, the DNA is TGTGCCAGCAGTTTGGGTACATACGGGACAGATACGCAGTATTTT.

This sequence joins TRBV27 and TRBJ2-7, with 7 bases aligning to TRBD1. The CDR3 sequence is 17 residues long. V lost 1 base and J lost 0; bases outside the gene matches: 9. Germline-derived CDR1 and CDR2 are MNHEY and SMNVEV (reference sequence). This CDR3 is CASSLYSPGQSSYEQYF. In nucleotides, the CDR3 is TGTGCCAGCAGTTTATACTCACCGGGACAGTCCTCCTACGAGCAGTACTTC.

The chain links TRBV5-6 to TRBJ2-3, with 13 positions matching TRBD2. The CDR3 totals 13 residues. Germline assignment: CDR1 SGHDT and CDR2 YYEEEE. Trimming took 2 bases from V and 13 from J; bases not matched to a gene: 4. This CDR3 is CASSLGLAGDEYF. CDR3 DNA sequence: TGTGCCAGCAGCTTAGGACTAGCGGGAGACGAGTATTTT.

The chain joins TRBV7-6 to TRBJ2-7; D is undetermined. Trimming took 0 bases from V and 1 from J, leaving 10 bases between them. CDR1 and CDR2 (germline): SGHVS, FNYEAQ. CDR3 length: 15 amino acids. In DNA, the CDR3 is TGTGCCAGCAGCTTAGCGCGAACCAAATCCTACGAGCAGTACTTC. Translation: CASSLARTKSYEQYF.

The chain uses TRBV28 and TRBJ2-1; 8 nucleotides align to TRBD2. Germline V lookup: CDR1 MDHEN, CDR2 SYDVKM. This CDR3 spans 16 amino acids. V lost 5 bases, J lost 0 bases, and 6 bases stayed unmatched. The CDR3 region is CASSTTSGLSYNEQFF. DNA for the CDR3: TGTGCCAGCAGTACCACTAGCGGCCTCTCCTACAATGAGCAGTTCTTC.

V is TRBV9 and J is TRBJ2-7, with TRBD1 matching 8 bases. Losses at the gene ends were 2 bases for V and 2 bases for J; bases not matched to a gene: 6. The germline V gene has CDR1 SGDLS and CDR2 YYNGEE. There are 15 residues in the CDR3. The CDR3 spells CASSVGDRPTYEQYF. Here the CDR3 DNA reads TGTGCCAGCAGCGTTGGGGACAGGCCTACCTACGAGCAGTACTTC.

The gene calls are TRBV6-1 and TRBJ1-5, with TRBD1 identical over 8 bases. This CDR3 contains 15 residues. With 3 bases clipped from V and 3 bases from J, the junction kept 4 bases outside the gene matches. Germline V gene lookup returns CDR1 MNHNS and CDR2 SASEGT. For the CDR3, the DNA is TGTGCCAGCAGTGAGGCAGGGGGCCACAATCAGCCCCAGCATTTT. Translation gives CASSEAGGHNQPQHF.

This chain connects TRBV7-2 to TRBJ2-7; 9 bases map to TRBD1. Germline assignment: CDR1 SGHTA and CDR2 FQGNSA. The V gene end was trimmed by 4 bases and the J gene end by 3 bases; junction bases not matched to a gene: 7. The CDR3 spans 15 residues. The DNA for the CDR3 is TGTGCCAGCAGCTCTCCGGGACAGGGCGGCTACGAGCAGTACTTC. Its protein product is CASSSPGQGGYEQYF.

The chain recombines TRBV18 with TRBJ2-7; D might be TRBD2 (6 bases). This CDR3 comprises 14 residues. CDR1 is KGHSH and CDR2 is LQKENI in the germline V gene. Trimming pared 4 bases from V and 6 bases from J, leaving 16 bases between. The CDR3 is CASSQGLYTGEQYF. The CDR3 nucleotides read TGTGCCAGCTCACAAGGACTATATACCGGCGAGCAGTACTTC.

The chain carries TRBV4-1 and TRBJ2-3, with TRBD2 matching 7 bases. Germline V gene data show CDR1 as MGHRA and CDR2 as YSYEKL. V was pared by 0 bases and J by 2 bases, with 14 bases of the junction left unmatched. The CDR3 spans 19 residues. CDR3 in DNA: TGCGCCAGCAGCCAAGATCGTCCCCCTGGCGGGAGAAACACAGATACGCAGTATTTT. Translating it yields CASSQDRPPGGRNTDTQYF.

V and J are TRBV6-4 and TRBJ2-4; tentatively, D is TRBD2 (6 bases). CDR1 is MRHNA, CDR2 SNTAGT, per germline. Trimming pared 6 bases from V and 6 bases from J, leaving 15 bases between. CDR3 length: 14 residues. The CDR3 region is CASRNREPRNIQYF. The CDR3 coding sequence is TGTGCCAGCAGGAACCGGGAGCCTCGAAACATTCAGTACTTC.

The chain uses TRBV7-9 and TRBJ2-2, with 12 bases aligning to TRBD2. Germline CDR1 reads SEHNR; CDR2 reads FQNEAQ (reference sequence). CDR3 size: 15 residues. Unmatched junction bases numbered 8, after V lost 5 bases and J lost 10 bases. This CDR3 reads CASSKSRLAGEELFF. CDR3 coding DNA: TGTGCCAGCAGCAAAAGCAGACTAGCGGGAGAGGAGCTGTTTTTT.

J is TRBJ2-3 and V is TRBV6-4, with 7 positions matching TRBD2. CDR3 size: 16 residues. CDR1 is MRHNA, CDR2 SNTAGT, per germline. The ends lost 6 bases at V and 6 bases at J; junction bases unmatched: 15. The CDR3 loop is CASSQAPGGSSDTQYF. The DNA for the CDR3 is TGTGCCAGCAGCCAAGCCCCTGGCGGGAGTTCGGATACGCAGTATTTT.

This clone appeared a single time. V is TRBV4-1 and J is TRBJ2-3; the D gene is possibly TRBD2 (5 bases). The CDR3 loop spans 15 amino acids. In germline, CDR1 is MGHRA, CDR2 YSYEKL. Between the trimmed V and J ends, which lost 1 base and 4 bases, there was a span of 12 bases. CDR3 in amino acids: CASSQVGVGADTQYF. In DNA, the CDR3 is TGCGCCAGCAGCCAAGTGGGAGTTGGGGCAGATACGCAGTATTTT.

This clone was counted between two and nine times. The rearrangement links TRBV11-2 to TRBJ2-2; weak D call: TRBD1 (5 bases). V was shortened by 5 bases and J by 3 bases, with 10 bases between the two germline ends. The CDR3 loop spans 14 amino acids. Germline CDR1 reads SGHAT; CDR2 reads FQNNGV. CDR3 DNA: TGTGCCAGCAGCCGCCAGGGATACACCGGGGAGCTGTTTTTT. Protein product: CASSRQGYTGELFF.

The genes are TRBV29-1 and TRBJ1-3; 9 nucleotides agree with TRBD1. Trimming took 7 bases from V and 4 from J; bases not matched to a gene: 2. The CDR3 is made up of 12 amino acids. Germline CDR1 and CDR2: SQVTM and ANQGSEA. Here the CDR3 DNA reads TGCAGCGGGGGGACAGGGGGAAACACCATATATTTT. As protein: CSGGTGGNTIYF.

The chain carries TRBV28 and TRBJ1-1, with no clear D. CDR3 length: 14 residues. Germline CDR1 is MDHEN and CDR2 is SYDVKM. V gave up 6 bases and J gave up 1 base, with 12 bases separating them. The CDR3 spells CASRESFRNTEAFF. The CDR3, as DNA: TGTGCCAGCAGAGAGTCCTTCCGGAACACTGAAGCTTTCTTT.

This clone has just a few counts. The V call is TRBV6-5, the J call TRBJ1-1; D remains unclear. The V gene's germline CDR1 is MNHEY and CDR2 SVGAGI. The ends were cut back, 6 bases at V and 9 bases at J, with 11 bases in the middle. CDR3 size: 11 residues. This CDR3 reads CASRRDEQAFF. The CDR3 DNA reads TGTGCCAGCAGAAGAGATGAGCAAGCTTTCTTT.

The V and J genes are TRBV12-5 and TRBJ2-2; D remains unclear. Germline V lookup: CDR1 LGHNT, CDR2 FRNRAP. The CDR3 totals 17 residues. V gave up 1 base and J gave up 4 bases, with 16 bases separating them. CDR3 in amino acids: CASGLGSGGGFTGELFF. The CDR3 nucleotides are TGTGCTAGTGGTTTGGGCTCCGGTGGCGGCTTCACCGGGGAGCTGTTTTTT.

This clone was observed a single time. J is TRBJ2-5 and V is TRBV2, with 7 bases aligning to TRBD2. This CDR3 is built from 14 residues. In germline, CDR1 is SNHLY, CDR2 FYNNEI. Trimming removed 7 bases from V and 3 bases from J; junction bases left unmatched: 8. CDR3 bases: TGTGCCAGCAAAGGCCGGACTAGGGAAGAGACCCAGTACTTC. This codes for CASKGRTREETQYF.

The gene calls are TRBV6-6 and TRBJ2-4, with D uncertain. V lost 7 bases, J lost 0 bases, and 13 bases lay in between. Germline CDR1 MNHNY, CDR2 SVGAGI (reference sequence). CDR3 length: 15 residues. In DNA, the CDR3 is TGTGCCAGCACCCCCAGTATCATAGCCAAAAACATTCAGTACTTC. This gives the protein CASTPSIIAKNIQYF.

This CDR3 is CASSKAMGGMAEAFF. The CDR3 DNA follows: TGTGCCAGCAGCAAGGCCATGGGGGGTATGGCTGAAGCTTTCTTT. The chain couples TRBV5-4 to TRBJ1-1, with D possibly matching TRBD1 (5 bases). There are 15 residues in the CDR3. The V end was cut by 4 bases, the J end by 6 bases, with 19 bases between. Germline CDR1 SGHNT, CDR2 YYREEE (reference sequence).